This T cell receptor (beta chain) originates from a study of OX40 agonist ivuxolimab in advanced cancers. CDR3 length equals 14 residues. Trimming removed 4 bases at V and 3 bases at J, with 13 bases between. Germline loops: CDR1 SGHDN, CDR2 FVKESK. Method: immunoSEQ multiplex PCR; TCRdb's copy keeps in-frame clones and lacks some. The sample carries 63,000 or so clones, around 90% recorded once. The clonotype comes from an adult with an advanced solid tumor such as melanoma, head and neck, liver or kidney cancer. This sample comprised CD4+ or CD8+ T cells sorted from blood, obtained in a trial of the OX40 agonist ivuxolimab. This chain links TRBV14 with TRBJ2-7; D might be TRBD1 or TRBD2, each matching 5 bases. In nucleotides, the CDR3 is TGTGCCAGCAGCCCAATCGAGAGGGGCTACGAGCAGTACGTC. Translating it yields CASSPIERGYEQYV.